These 24 T cell receptor beta chains originate from one sample sequenced in a study of breast tumors, draining lymph nodes, adjacent tissues (dated by TCRdb to the mid-2010s). Library generation was performed with multiplex PCR. Sequencing instrument: Illumina HiSeq 2000. Starting from the raw public reads, TCRdb applied fastp trimming at Q25, assembled clones with MiXCR and retained in-frame beta chains. Identical CDR3 protein sequences are pooled into one entry, listed with their most common genes and DNA. This sample has about 180,000 distinct CDR3 sequences in its table, and about 30% of those were observed once. Of the sample, about 4.5% is held by the ten largest clones. The axillary draining lymph nodes of breast cancer patients were the source of the lymph node samples. What was sequenced was axillary lymph node tissue. Receptors originate from a female donor with breast cancer. Some clones in this sample may be carry-over from other donors' samples.

This clonotype was found many times. This chain uses TRBV11-2 with TRBJ2-5, with TRBD1 as a possible D gene (6 bases). Germline lookup yields CDR1 SGHAT and CDR2 FQNNGV. The CDR3 extends over 14 amino acids. V shed 0 bases and J shed 5 bases, with 10 bases lying between them. The CDR3 loop is CASSLEWGPETQYF. The CDR3 nucleotides read TGTGCCAGCAGCTTAGAGTGGGGGCCGGAGACCCAGTACTTC.

Concerning this clonotype itself: This sequence may be a read error, since a much larger clone differs from it by one base. The rearrangement links TRBV20-1 to TRBJ1-2; D gene uncertain. CDR3 length equals 12 residues. CDR1 and CDR2 (germline): DFQATT, SNEGSKA (reference sequence). The CDR3 reads CSARTGNCGYTF. The CDR3 region has the DNA TGCAGTGCTAGAACTGGCAACTGTGGCTACACCTTC.

This clonotype was seen many times. This may arise from a read error, as a much more abundant clone is one base away. A read error is likely, as this CDR3 ends without the conserved phenylalanine or tryptophan. J is TRBJ2-5 and V is TRBV20-1; no clear D gene. The germline CDR1 and CDR2 sequences are DFQATT and SNEGSKA (reference sequence). The CDR3 covers 10 residues. V was cut by 4 bases and J by 4 bases, with 4 bases left in between. The CDR3 coding sequence is TGCAGTGCTATGGCAGAGACCCAGTACTCC. Its translation: CSAMAETQYS.

The rearrangement links TRBV19 to TRBJ1-2; TRBD1 might be the D (5 bases). The germline V gene encodes CDR1 LNHDA and CDR2 SQIVND (reference sequence). The V end was cut by 4 bases, the J end by 4 bases, with 19 bases between. The CDR3 totals 16 residues. The DNA of the CDR3 is TGTGCCAGTAGTAGGGTGGGGGATAGCTTTTTCTATGGCTACACCTTC. Translation gives CASSRVGDSFFYGYTF. The full variable domain, its missing parts supplied by reference TRBV19 and TRBJ1-2, is DGGITQSPKYLFRKEGQNVTLSCEQNLNHDAMYWYRQDPGQGLRLIYYSQIVNDFQKGDIAEGYSVSREKKESFPLTVTSAQKNPTAFYLCASSRVGDSFFYGYTFGSGTRLTVV.

The rearrangement joins TRBV7-3 to TRBJ1-1, with TRBD1 matching 9 bases. J was trimmed by 4 bases and V by 5 bases; bases with no gene match: 5. The germline gives CDR1 SGHTA, CDR2 FQGTGA. This CDR3 contains 14 residues. CDR3 in DNA: TGTGCCAGCAGCCCACAGGGGGCTGTCACTGAAGCTTTCTTT. This translates into CASSPQGAVTEAFF.

This clonotype was seen repeatedly, ten times or more. The V gene is TRBV6-5, the J gene TRBJ1-5, with D unresolved. The CDR3 is 15 amino acids. The germline V and J ends were trimmed by 0 bases and 0 bases, with 6 bases remaining between them. Germline CDR1 is MNHEY and CDR2 is SVGAGI. As DNA, the CDR3 is TGTGCCAGCAGTTACTCGCAGTATAGCAATCAGCCCCAGCATTTT. Amino acid sequence: CASSYSQYSNQPQHF.

The DNA for the CDR3 is TGCGCCAGCAGTGAGTGGTGGAGCGGGTCGAACACCGGGGAGCTGTTTTTT. Protein sequence: CASSEWWSGSNTGELFF. J is TRBJ2-2 and V is TRBV10-2; a possible D gene is TRBD2 (6 bases). V was clipped by 1 base and J by 0 bases, with 12 bases between them. CDR3 length: 17 residues. Germline CDR1 WSHSY, CDR2 SAAADI.

Concerning this clonotype itself: A much larger clone differs by one base, so this may be a read error. The chain joins TRBV19 to TRBJ2-1; possible D gene TRBD2, 6 bases. CDR1 and CDR2 (germline): LNHDA, SQIVND (reference sequence). The CDR3 sequence is 17 residues long. Trimming pared 7 bases from V and 3 bases from J, leaving 22 bases between. The CDR3 spells CASNPYTSSTRYNEQFF. In nucleotides, the CDR3 is TGTGCCAGTAATCCGTATACTAGCTCGACCCGCTACAATGAGCAGTTCTTC.

This clonotype was seen repeatedly, ten times or more. The rearrangement links TRBV10-3 to TRBJ2-6, with a possible D match to TRBD2 (6 bases). The V end was cut by 8 bases, the J end by 0 bases, with 8 bases between. This CDR3 is 14 amino acids long. Germline V gene sequence: CDR1 ENHRY, CDR2 SYGVKD. CDR3 nucleotides: TGTGCCATCTGGGGAGGCTCTGGGGCCAACGTCCTGACTTTC. The encoded protein is CAIWGGSGANVLTF.

The chain recombines TRBV11-2 with TRBJ1-1, with 7 bases fitting TRBD1. The CDR3 extends over 15 amino acids. CDR1 is SGHAT, CDR2 FQNNGV, per germline. Trimming cost V 3 bases and J 4 bases; bases outside gene matches: 8. CDR3 region: CASSLEGALSTEAFF. Here the CDR3 DNA reads TGTGCCAGCAGCTTGGAGGGGGCGTTGAGCACTGAAGCTTTCTTT.

The rearrangement uses TRBV5-6 and TRBJ2-5, with D hard to call. Trimming pared 0 bases from V and 5 bases from J, leaving 11 bases between. This CDR3 is 14 amino acids long. CDR1 SGHDT and CDR2 YYEEEE come from the germline V gene. The CDR3 spells CASSLEYHCETQYF. The CDR3 DNA sequence: TGTGCCAGCAGCTTGGAATACCACTGCGAGACCCAGTACTTC.

The gene calls are TRBV11-2 and TRBJ2-3; TRBD2 agrees at 8 bases. J was trimmed by 4 bases and V by 5 bases; bases with no gene match: 5. CDR3 length: 14 residues. Germline-derived CDR1 and CDR2 are SGHAT and FQNNGV. The CDR3 bases are TGTGCCAGCAGCCAACTAGCGGAGTCAGATACGCAGTATTTT. Protein sequence: CASSQLAESDTQYF.

This clonotype was seen at least ten times. The chain combines TRBV9 with TRBJ2-3; TRBD1 or TRBD2 may be the D gene (6 bases each). The CDR3 is 13 residues long. The ends were cut back, 3 bases at V and 6 bases at J, with 11 bases in the middle. Looked up from germline, CDR1 is SGDLS and CDR2 is YYNGEE. For the CDR3, the DNA is TGTGCCAGCAGCGGGGGGGCCGCGGATACGCAGTATTTT. Translation: CASSGGAADTQYF.

The CDR3 DNA reads as TGTGCCAGCAGCGTAGAGGGACACCTCAACCAAGAGACCCAGTACTTC. This encodes CASSVEGHLNQETQYF. This sequence joins TRBV9 and TRBJ2-5; a possible D gene is TRBD1 (6 bases). V gave up 0 bases and J gave up 0 bases, with 12 bases separating them. CDR3 length: 16 amino acids. CDR1 is SGDLS and CDR2 is YYNGEE in the germline V gene.

The J gene is TRBJ2-1, the V gene TRBV5-4; TRBD2 aligns across 9 bases. The CDR3 sequence is 14 residues long. Germline V gives CDR1 SGHNT, CDR2 YYREEE (reference sequence). Trimming at V came to 0 bases and at J to 8 bases, leaving 3 bases not matched to a gene. The chain's CDR3 is CASSLERTSDEQFF. The CDR3 nucleotides read TGTGCCAGCAGCTTGGAGAGGACTAGCGATGAGCAGTTCTTC. The variable domain in full, with the rest retrieved from reference TRBV5-4 and TRBJ2-1, is ETGVTQSPTHLIKTRGQQVTLRCSSQSGHNTVSWYQQALGQGPQFIFQYYREEENGRGNFPPRFSGLQFPNYSSELNVNALELDDSALYLCASSLERTSDEQFFGPGTRLTVL.

This clonotype was recorded many times. The rearrangement links TRBV5-6 to TRBJ1-2; D possibly corresponds to TRBD1 (5 bases). This CDR3 is 15 amino acids long. V dropped 4 bases and J dropped 8 bases, with 21 bases sitting between them. Germline V CDR1 and CDR2: SGHDT, YYEEEE. The CDR3, as DNA: TGTGCCAGCAGCCTCGACAGAGGTGGGCTGAGGGGCTACACCTTC. Encoded protein: CASSLDRGGLRGYTF. Looking up the rest from reference TRBV5-6 and TRBJ1-2 gives the full variable domain: DAGVTQSPTHLIKTRGQQVTLRCSPKSGHDTVSWYQQALGQGPQFIFQYYEEEERQRGNFPDRFSGHQFPNYSSELNVNALLLGDSALYLCASSLDRGGLRGYTFGSGTRLTVV.

In the case of this clonotype: Since no conserved phenylalanine or tryptophan closes the CDR3, a read error is the likely cause. Because the CDR3's place on the DNA is in doubt, the DNA is left out and the CDR3 is given as listed by TCRdb. The chain is built from TRBV7-9 and TRBJ2-6. With termini counted, the CDR3 has 8 amino acids. Germline V gene data show CDR1 as SEHNR and CDR2 as FQNEAQ (reference sequence). Here the CDR3 reads CASSLALT.

This clonotype was seen at least ten times. The chain carries TRBV6-6 and TRBJ2-5; TRBD2 aligns across 8 bases. The ends lost 5 bases at V and 2 bases at J; junction bases unmatched: 13. The CDR3 covers 17 residues. CDR1 MNHNY and CDR2 SVGAGI come from the germline V gene (reference sequence). This CDR3 reads CASSHPLAGQLQETQYF. CDR3 nucleotides: TGTGCCAGCAGTCACCCCCTAGCGGGCCAATTACAAGAGACCCAGTACTTC.

The chain links TRBV7-2 to TRBJ1-4; 7 bases agree with TRBD1. Unmatched junction bases numbered 4, after V lost 3 bases and J lost 3 bases. Germline V gene data show CDR1 as SGHTA and CDR2 as FQGNSA. This CDR3 has 15 amino acids. In DNA, the CDR3 is TGTGCCAGCAGCTTCACAGGGGTGGCTAATGAAAAACTGTTTTTT. Its protein product is CASSFTGVANEKLFF.

Many counts were recorded for this clonotype. The rearrangement links TRBV20-1 to TRBJ1-3; D is perhaps TRBD1 (5 bases). The V end lost 0 bases, the J end lost 7 bases, and 10 bases lay between the germline ends. The V gene's germline CDR1 is DFQATT and CDR2 SNEGSKA (reference sequence). This CDR3 comprises 13 residues. Here the CDR3 reads CSARDSRGNTIYF. CDR3 sequence (DNA): TGCAGTGCTAGAGATAGTAGGGGTAACACCATATATTTT.

As to this clonotype: With a much larger clone just one base away, this may be a read error. The chain links TRBV6-4 to TRBJ2-3; 7 positions agree with TRBD2. The CDR3 extends over 14 amino acids. After removal of 6 bases from V and 8 bases from J, the junction contained 11 bases not matched to a gene. Germline lookup yields CDR1 MRHNA and CDR2 SNTAGT. The DNA of the CDR3 is TGTGCCAGCAGCCCCGGGGGGACGGGCCTTACGCAGTATTTT. Translation gives CASSPGGTGLTQYF.

This clonotype has just one count. This may be a read error: a much more frequent sequence differs by one nucleotide. The rearrangement links TRBV6-2 or TRBV6-3 to TRBJ1-2, with D perhaps TRBD1 (5 bases). Germline V gives CDR1 MNHEY, CDR2 SVGEGT. V shed 6 bases and J shed 12 bases, with 23 bases lying between them. The CDR3 length is 14 residues. The CDR3 DNA follows: TGTGCCAGCAGCCGCTCGGGGCCTCCCCCACATAACACCTTC. It specifies CASSRSGPPPHNTF.

This clonotype was detected a few times. Possible read error: a much larger clone is one base away. This chain joins TRBV12-3 or TRBV12-4 and TRBJ1-2; D possibly corresponds to TRBD1 (5 bases). CDR3 length equals 14 residues. Trimming removed 3 bases at V and 4 bases at J, with 12 bases between. The CDR3, as DNA: TGTGCCAGCAGTTTCAACCCGACAGCCTATGGCTACACCTTC. This codes for CASSFNPTAYGYTF.

There are many counts of this clonotype. The V call is TRBV29-1, the J call TRBJ2-7, with D possibly matching TRBD2 (5 bases). Trimming cost V 7 bases and J 1 base, with 17 bases left between them. The CDR3 has 14 amino acids. The V gene's germline CDR1 is SQVTM and CDR2 ANQGSEA. In DNA, the CDR3 is TGCAGCGCCCTTGGGGAGAGATTGTCCTACGAGCAGTACTTC. Its translation is CSALGERLSYEQYF.